The sequence of this TCR beta chain was determined in a study of T cells in tuberculosis. Overall study context: A South African cohort included IGRA-negative adolescents, latently infected IGRA-positive adolescents and adults with active tuberculosis.

This clone was counted a single time. The antigen remains unidentified. Sequencing used immunoSEQ multiplex PCR; TCRdb keeps in-frame clones, though not all of them. Among about 30,000 clones listed, nearly 90% were seen once. Trimming removed 6 bases from V and 1 base from J; junction bases left unmatched: 6. Germline CDR1 and CDR2: SGHVS and FQNEAQ. The CDR3 runs to 15 residues. Study-wide results and limits: Active tuberculosis TCR-alpha repertoires lay closer to GMM-specific TCRs than IGRA-negative controls, suggesting clonal expansion.

This clonotype originated in a donor aged 10-35 years with latent tuberculosis or without tuberculosis infection. Source material: PBMCs. This rearrangement joins TRBV7-8 to TRBJ1-5, with 7 bases aligning to TRBD1. Written as DNA, the CDR3 is TGTGCCAGCAGTAGAAACAGGGGAAGCAATCAGCCCCAGCATTTT. Its protein is CASSRNRGSNQPQHF.